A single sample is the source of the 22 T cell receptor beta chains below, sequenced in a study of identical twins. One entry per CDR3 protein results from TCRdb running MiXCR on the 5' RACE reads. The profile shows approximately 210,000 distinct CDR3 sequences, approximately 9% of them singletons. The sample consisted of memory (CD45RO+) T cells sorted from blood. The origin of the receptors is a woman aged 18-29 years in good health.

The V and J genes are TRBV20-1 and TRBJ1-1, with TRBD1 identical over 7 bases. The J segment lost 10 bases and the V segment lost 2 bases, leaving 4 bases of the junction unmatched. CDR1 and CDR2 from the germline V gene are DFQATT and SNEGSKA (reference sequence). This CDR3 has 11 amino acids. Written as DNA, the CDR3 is TGCAGTGCTAGAAGCCAGGGGGGAGCTTTCTTT. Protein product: CSARSQGGAFF.

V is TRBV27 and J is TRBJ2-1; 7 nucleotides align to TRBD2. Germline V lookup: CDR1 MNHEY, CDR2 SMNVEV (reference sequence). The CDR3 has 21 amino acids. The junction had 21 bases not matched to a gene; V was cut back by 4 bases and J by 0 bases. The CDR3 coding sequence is TGTGCCAGCAGTTCCTACTCACCGGGACTAACGAAATATAGCTCCTACAATGAGCAGTTCTTC. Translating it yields CASSSYSPGLTKYSSYNEQFF.

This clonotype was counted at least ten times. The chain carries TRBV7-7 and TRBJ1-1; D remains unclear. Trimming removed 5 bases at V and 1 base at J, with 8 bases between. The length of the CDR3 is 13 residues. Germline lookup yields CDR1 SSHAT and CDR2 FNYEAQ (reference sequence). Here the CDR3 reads CASSAGENTEAFF. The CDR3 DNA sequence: TGTGCCAGCAGCGCCGGAGAGAACACTGAAGCTTTCTTT.

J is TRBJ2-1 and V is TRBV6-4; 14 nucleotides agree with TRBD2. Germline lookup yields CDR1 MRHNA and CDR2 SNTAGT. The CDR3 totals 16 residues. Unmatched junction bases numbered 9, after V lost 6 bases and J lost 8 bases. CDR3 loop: CASSRYGTSGGDEQFF. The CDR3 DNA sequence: TGTGCCAGCAGCCGATATGGGACTAGCGGGGGAGATGAGCAGTTCTTC.

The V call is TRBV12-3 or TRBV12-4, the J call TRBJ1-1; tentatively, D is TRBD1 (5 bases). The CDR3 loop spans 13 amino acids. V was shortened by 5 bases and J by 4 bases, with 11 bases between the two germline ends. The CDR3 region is CASSRGEFTEAFF. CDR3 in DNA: TGTGCCAGCAGTCGAGGGGAGTTCACTGAAGCTTTCTTT.

This chain's CDR3 is CSAPAAGSSYNEQFF. The CDR3 region has the DNA TGCAGTGCCCCAGCGGCAGGAAGCTCCTACAATGAGCAGTTCTTC. This sequence joins TRBV20-1 and TRBJ2-1, with a tentative D call TRBD2 (5 bases). Germline loops: CDR1 DFQATT, CDR2 SNEGSKA (reference sequence). CDR3 length: 15 residues. V was pared by 6 bases and J by 0 bases, with 15 bases between.

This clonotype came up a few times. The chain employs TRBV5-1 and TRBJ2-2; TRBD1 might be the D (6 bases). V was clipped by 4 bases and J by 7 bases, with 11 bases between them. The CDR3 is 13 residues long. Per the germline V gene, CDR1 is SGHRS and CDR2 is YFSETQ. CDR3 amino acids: CASSRDNLGELFF. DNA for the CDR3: TGCGCCAGCAGCCGGGACAATCTCGGGGAGCTGTTTTTT.

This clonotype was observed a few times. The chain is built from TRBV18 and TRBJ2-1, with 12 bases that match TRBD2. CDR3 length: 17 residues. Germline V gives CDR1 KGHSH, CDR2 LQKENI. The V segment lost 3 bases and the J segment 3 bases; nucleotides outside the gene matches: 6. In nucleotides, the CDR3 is TGTGCCAGCTCACCTAGGACTAGCGGGGAGATCTACAATGAGCAGTTCTTC. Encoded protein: CASSPRTSGEIYNEQFF.

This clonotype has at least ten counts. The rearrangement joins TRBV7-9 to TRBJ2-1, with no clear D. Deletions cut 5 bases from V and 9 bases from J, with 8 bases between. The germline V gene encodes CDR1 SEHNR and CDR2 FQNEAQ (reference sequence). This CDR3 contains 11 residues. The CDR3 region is CASSHSIEQFF. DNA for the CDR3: TGTGCCAGCAGCCACAGCATTGAGCAGTTCTTC.

The CDR3 reads CASSVVNGEAFF. CDR3 nucleotide sequence: TGTGCCAGCAGCGTAGTAAATGGGGAAGCTTTCTTT. The J gene is TRBJ1-1, the V gene TRBV9, with no clear D. This CDR3 has 12 amino acids. CDR1 is SGDLS, CDR2 YYNGEE, per germline. The ends were cut back, 0 bases at V and 8 bases at J, with 8 bases in the middle. The whole variable domain, filled in from reference TRBV9 and TRBJ1-1, reads DSGVTQTPKHLITATGQRVTLRCSPRSGDLSVYWYQQSLDQGLQFLIQYYNGEERAKGNILERFSAQQFPDLHSELNLSSLELGDSALYFCASSVVNGEAFFGQGTRLTVV.

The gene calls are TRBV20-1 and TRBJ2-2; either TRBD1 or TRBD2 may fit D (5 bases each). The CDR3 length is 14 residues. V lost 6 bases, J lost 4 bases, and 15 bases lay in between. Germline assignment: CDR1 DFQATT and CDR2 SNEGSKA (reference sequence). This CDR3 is CSADGVGRTGELFF. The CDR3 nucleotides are TGCAGTGCCGACGGGGTGGGGCGCACCGGGGAGCTGTTTTTT.

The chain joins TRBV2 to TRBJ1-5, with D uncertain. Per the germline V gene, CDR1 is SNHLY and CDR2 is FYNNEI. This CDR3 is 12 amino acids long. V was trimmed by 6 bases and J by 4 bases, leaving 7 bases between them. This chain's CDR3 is CASRAENQPQHF. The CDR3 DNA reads TGTGCCAGCAGGGCTGAGAATCAGCCCCAGCATTTT.

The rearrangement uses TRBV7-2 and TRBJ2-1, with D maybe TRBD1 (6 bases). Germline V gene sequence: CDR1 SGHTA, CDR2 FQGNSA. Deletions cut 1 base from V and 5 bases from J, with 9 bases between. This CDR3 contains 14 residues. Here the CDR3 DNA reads TGTGCCAGCAGCTTAGTCCAGGGGAACAATGAGCAGTTCTTC. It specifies CASSLVQGNNEQFF.

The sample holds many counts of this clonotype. The CDR3: CASSLAGGREEQYF. The DNA of the CDR3 is TGCGCCAGCAGCTTGGCCGGGGGAAGGGAAGAGCAGTACTTC. The V gene is TRBV5-1, the J gene TRBJ2-7; D perhaps matches TRBD2 (6 bases). V lost 0 bases, J lost 7 bases, and 14 bases lay in between. Germline loops: CDR1 SGHRS, CDR2 YFSETQ. CDR3 length equals 14 residues.

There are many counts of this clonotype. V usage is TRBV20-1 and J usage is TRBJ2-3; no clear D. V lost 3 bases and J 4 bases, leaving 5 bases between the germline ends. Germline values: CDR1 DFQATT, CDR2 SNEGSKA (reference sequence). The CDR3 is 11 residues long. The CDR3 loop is CSARSPDTQYF. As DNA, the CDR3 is TGCAGTGCTAGGTCGCCAGATACGCAGTATTTT.

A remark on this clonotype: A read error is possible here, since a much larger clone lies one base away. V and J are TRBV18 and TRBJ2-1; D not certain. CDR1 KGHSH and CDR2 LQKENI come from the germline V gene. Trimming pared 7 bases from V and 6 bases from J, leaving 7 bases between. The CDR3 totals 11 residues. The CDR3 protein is CASFRANEQFF. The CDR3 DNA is TGTGCCAGCTTCCGGGCCAATGAGCAGTTCTTC.

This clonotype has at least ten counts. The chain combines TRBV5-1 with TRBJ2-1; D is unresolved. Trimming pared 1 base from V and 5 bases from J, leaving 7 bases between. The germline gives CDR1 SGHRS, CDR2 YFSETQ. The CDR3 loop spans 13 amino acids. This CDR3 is CASSLQVNNEQFF. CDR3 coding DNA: TGCGCCAGCAGCTTGCAGGTCAACAATGAGCAGTTCTTC.

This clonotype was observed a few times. The CDR3 here is CATSRAGVHNEQFF. The CDR3 region has the DNA TGTGCCACCAGCAGGGCGGGGGTACACAATGAGCAGTTCTTC. The chain joins TRBV15 to TRBJ2-1; 7 bases map to TRBD2. J lost 5 bases, V lost 3 bases, and 4 bases had no gene match. This CDR3 comprises 14 residues. CDR1 is LNHNV, CDR2 YYDKDF, per germline (reference sequence).

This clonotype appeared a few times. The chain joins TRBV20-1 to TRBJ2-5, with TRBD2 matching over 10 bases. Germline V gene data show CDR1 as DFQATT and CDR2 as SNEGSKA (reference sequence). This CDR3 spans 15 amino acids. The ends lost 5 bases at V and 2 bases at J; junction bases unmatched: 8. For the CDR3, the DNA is TGCAGTGCTGGCCCGGGACTAGCGCCTCAAGAGACCCAGTACTTC. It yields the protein CSAGPGLAPQETQYF.

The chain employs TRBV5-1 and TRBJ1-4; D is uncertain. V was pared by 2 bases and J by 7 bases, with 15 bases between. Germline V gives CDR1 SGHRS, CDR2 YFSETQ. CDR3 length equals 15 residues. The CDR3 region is CASSFGSRSGEKLFF. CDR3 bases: TGCGCCAGCAGCTTCGGTTCTAGGAGTGGTGAAAAACTGTTTTTT.

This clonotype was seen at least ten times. The chain's CDR3 is CASSLERGSYEQYF. The CDR3, as DNA: TGTGCCAGCAGCTTAGAGCGGGGATCCTACGAGCAGTACTTC. The chain links TRBV7-3 to TRBJ2-7; 7 bases match TRBD2. CDR3 length: 14 residues. Germline V gives CDR1 SGHTA, CDR2 FQGTGA. V dropped 2 bases and J dropped 1; count of bases not matched to a gene: 2.

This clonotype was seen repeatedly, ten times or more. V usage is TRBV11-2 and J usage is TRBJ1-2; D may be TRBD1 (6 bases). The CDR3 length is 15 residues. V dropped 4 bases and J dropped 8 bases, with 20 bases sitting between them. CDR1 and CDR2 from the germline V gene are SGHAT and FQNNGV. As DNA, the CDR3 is TGTGCCAGCAGCTCCCTGTGGAGGGGGAATTGGGGCTACACCTTC. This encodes CASSSLWRGNWGYTF.